The clone carrying this T cell receptor beta chain came up many times. The antigen is unknown. This specimen comes from a study of breast tumors, draining lymph nodes, adjacent tissues. Study findings and constraints: Compared with basal-like, luminal-like tumors shared significantly more repertoire with nontumor tissue. Findings are consistent with lymph node origin and intratumoral expansion of most tumor T cells. Tumors had less TCR diversity than lymph nodes, more than nontumor tissue.

Germline V CDR1 and CDR2: SGHTA, FQGNSA. This CDR3 region has 14 residues. V gave up 5 bases and J gave up 6 bases; unmatched junction bases: 4. Axillary draining lymph nodes of breast cancer patients supplied the node samples. TCRdb called the multiplex PCR reads again in MiXCR, with one record for every CDR3 protein. There are approximately 88,000 distinct CDR3 sequences in the sample; approximately 28% occur only once, and more than 7% lies in the top ten. The sequenced sample was axillary lymph node tissue. V and J are TRBV7-2 and TRBJ2-2; 9 positions agree with TRBD2. This clonotype was obtained from a female donor with breast cancer. Some clones in this sample may be carry-over from other donors' samples. The chain's CDR3 is CASSLSGSPGELFF. DNA of the CDR3: TGTGCCAGCAGCCTTAGCGGGAGTCCCGGGGAGCTGTTTTTT. Based on the CDR3 plus reference TRBV7-2 and TRBJ2-2, the full variable domain is GAGVSQSPSNKVTEKGKDVELRCDPISGHTALYWYRQSLGQGLEFLIYFQGNSAPDKSGLPSDRFSAERTGGSVSTLTIQRTQQEDSAVYLCASSLSGSPGELFFGEGSRLTVL.